This is a list of T cell receptor beta chains from one sample in a study of T-cell memory formation after mild COVID-19. TCRdb itself ran the 5' RACE reads through MiXCR, one entry per CDR3 protein. The repertoire consists of 350,000 to 450,000 distinct CDR3 sequences, with 25% to 30% occurring once and the leading ten covering roughly 14%. The sample comprised PBMCs or a T cell subset sorted from them (not recorded which). The receptors derive from an adult woman who had mild COVID-19 (a few samples of this study predate the infection). Cell type and time point are not known. The CDR3 runs from the conserved cysteine through the conserved F or W. The order of the fields is clone size, V gene, J gene, D gene, CDR3 DNA, CDR3 protein. D genes are given only for firm matches. Not every row has a clone size; where given, it reads once, few, many or a size class.

size: many
V: TRBV7-2
J: TRBJ1-2
D: .
DNA: TGTGCCAGCAGCCTGGGACCCGACTATGGCTACACCTTC
CDR3: CASSLGPDYGYTF

size: .
V: TRBV7-9
J: TRBJ2-1
D: .
DNA: TGTGCCAGCAGCCCCAAAGGACAGTGGGTGGTACTAAATGAGCAGTTCTTC
CDR3: CASSPKGQWVVLNEQFF

size: .
V: TRBV18
J: TRBJ2-7
D: TRBD1
DNA: TGTGCCAGCTCACCACCAAGGAGTGGGACAGGACCCTACGAGCAGTACTTC
CDR3: CASSPPRSGTGPYEQYF

size: .
V: TRBV11-2
J: TRBJ2-1
D: TRBD2
DNA: TGTGCCAGCAGCCCTCTCTTCGGGGGGGCAATGAATGAGCAGTTCTTC
CDR3: CASSPLFGGAMNEQFF

size: .
V: TRBV6-5
J: TRBJ1-2
D: TRBD1
DNA: TGTGCCGCCCAGGGGGCGAGTGGCTACACCTTC
CDR3: CAAQGASGYTF

size: .
V: TRBV27
J: TRBJ2-1
D: .
DNA: TGTGCCAGCAGCTCTCTGGGCCTTATCGCCTACAATGAGCAGTTCTTC
CDR3: CASSSLGLIAYNEQFF

size: few
V: TRBV4-1
J: TRBJ2-1
D: .
DNA: TGCGCCAGCAGTCGTACTCGGGACAAGTACAATGAGCAGTTCTTC
CDR3: CASSRTRDKYNEQFF

size: many
V: TRBV28
J: TRBJ2-7
D: .
DNA: TGTGCCAGCAGCGAATCCTTAGGTCTAGGGTCGGCCGAGTACGAGCAGTACTTC
CDR3: CASSESLGLGSAEYEQYF

size: .
V: TRBV29-1
J: TRBJ2-1
D: .
DNA: TGCAGCGTTGAAGGGTATGAGCAGTTCTTC
CDR3: CSVEGYEQFF

size: .
V: TRBV25-1
J: TRBJ1-2
D: TRBD1
DNA: TGTGCCAGCAGTGCCACGACAGGGGTGGACTATGGCTACACCTTC
CDR3: CASSATTGVDYGYTF

size: .
V: TRBV6-2/TRBV6-3
J: TRBJ1-2
D: .
DNA: TGTGCCAGCAGCCAGGGTACCTATGGCTACACCTTC
CDR3: CASSQGTYGYTF

size: many
V: TRBV11-2
J: TRBJ2-1
D: .
DNA: TGTGCCAGCAGCTTAAGTAGGAACAATGAGCAGTTCTTC
CDR3: CASSLSRNNEQFF

size: many
V: TRBV6-5
J: TRBJ2-7
D: TRBD2
DNA: TGTGCCAGCCAGCTCGGGAGGCCCTACGAGCAGTACTTC
CDR3: CASQLGRPYEQYF

size: few
V: TRBV7-2
J: TRBJ1-1
D: .
DNA: TGTGCCAGCAGCCTGCGGACACAAAGGGCGAACACTGAAGCTTTCTTT
CDR3: CASSLRTQRANTEAFF

size: .
V: TRBV20-1
J: TRBJ2-1
D: TRBD2
DNA: TGCAGTGCTAGACCGATAACTAGCGGGGGAAACAATGAGCAGTTCTTC
CDR3: CSARPITSGGNNEQFF

size: few
V: TRBV9
J: TRBJ2-3
D: .
DNA: TGTGCCAGCAGCCCGAGGGGGGGGCAGGGGGGCACAGATACGCAGTATTTT
CDR3: CASSPRGGQGGTDTQYF

size: few
V: TRBV4-2
J: TRBJ2-5
D: TRBD1
DNA: TGTGCCAGCAGCCAAGTATACGGGACAGGGGAAGGAGAGACCCAGTACTTC
CDR3: CASSQVYGTGEGETQYF

size: .
V: TRBV11-3
J: TRBJ2-2
D: .
DNA: TGTGCCAGCAGCTTAGGGGGGGATGCCGGGGAGCTGTTTTTT
CDR3: CASSLGGDAGELFF

size: few
V: TRBV7-9
J: TRBJ2-1
D: TRBD1
DNA: TGTGCCAGCAGCCCGGGACAGGTCTTCTCCTACAATGAGCAGTTCTTC
CDR3: CASSPGQVFSYNEQFF

size: .
V: TRBV4-2
J: TRBJ2-7
D: .
DNA: TGTGCCAGCAGCCAAGAGGAGGCCAGCTACGCCTACGAGCAGTACTTC
CDR3: CASSQEEASYAYEQYF

size: many
V: TRBV24-1
J: TRBJ2-4
D: TRBD1
DNA: TGTGCCACCAGTGACTCAGGGGGAAGGGCCAAAAACATTCAGTACTTC
CDR3: CATSDSGGRAKNIQYF

size: .
V: TRBV3-1
J: TRBJ2-5
D: .
DNA: TGTGCCAGCAGCCGTTGGGGGGAGACCCAGTACTTC
CDR3: CASSRWGETQYF

size: few
V: TRBV27
J: TRBJ1-6
D: TRBD1
DNA: TGTGCCAGCAGTTTCAGCAGGGGGCTAAATTCACCCCTCCACTTT
CDR3: CASSFSRGLNSPLHF

size: few
V: TRBV9
J: TRBJ2-2
D: .
DNA: TGTGCCAGCAGCGTAGCCGCCGGGGAGCTGTTTTTT
CDR3: CASSVAAGELFF

size: .
V: TRBV19
J: TRBJ1-1
D: .
DNA: TGTGCCAGTAGTATCCAAGGGACATTGAACACTGAAGCTTTCTTT
CDR3: CASSIQGTLNTEAFF

size: .
V: TRBV7-9
J: TRBJ2-1
D: .
DNA: TGTGCCAGCAGCTTCCGGACAGCGATCTCCAATGAGCAGTTCTTC
CDR3: CASSFRTAISNEQFF

size: few
V: TRBV6-1
J: TRBJ2-2
D: .
DNA: TGTGCCAGCAGTGTCACAGGAAATCCGTGGAACACCGGGGAGCTGTTTTTT
CDR3: CASSVTGNPWNTGELFF

size: few
V: TRBV12-3/TRBV12-4
J: TRBJ1-5
D: .
DNA: TGTGCCAGCAGTTTGGTGGCGTTTGAGGATCAGCCCCAGCATTTT
CDR3: CASSLVAFEDQPQHF

size: .
V: TRBV15
J: TRBJ2-7
D: .
DNA: TGTGCCACCAGCAGGGACTCCGCACGACAGGAGCAGTACTTC
CDR3: CATSRDSARQEQYF

size: few
V: TRBV5-4
J: TRBJ2-5
D: TRBD1
DNA: TGTGCCAGCAGCTTGGATGGTGGACAGGGAATAGAGACCCAGTACTTC
CDR3: CASSLDGGQGIETQYF

size: .
V: TRBV12-3/TRBV12-4
J: TRBJ2-3
D: TRBD2
DNA: TGTGCCAGCAGTTTGCGACTAGCCGGTCCCACAGATACGCAGTATTTT
CDR3: CASSLRLAGPTDTQYF

size: .
V: TRBV6-5
J: TRBJ1-2
D: .
DNA: TGTGCCAGCAGGGACCGTACAGGGTTGAGGGGCTACACCTTC
CDR3: CASRDRTGLRGYTF

size: .
V: TRBV7-9
J: TRBJ2-7
D: .
DNA: TGTGCCAGCAGCTTAGTCGCAGGGGCGAGTGAGCAGTACTTC
CDR3: CASSLVAGASEQYF

size: .
V: TRBV4-3
J: TRBJ2-3
D: TRBD2
DNA: TGCGCCAGCAGCCAAGATCGACTAGCGGAGTACTCTAGCACAGATACGCAGTATTTT
CDR3: CASSQDRLAEYSSTDTQYF

size: .
V: TRBV9
J: TRBJ1-1
D: TRBD1
DNA: TGTGCCAGCAGCGTAGTTACAGGGGGAAACACTGAAGCTTTCTTT
CDR3: CASSVVTGGNTEAFF

size: .
V: TRBV29-1
J: TRBJ2-2
D: TRBD2
DNA: TGCAGCGTTGCCCCAAGACTAGCGGGAGGGGGGTACACCGGGGAGCTGTTTTTT
CDR3: CSVAPRLAGGGYTGELFF

size: many
V: TRBV24-1
J: TRBJ2-1
D: .
DNA: TGTGCCACCAGTGATCTACAGGGCTCCTACAATGAGCAGTTCTTC
CDR3: CATSDLQGSYNEQFF

size: .
V: TRBV25-1
J: TRBJ2-1
D: TRBD2
DNA: TGTGCCAGCAGTGCTAGCGGGAGGGCCGGTAATGAGCAGTTCTTC
CDR3: CASSASGRAGNEQFF

size: .
V: TRBV7-9
J: TRBJ2-7
D: .
DNA: TGTGCCAGCAGCGCCTCGGAGGAGCAGTACTTC
CDR3: CASSASEEQYF

size: .
V: TRBV2
J: TRBJ2-2
D: TRBD1
DNA: TGTGCCAGCAGGGAAACAGGGGGCGCGAACACCGGGGAGCTGTTTTTT
CDR3: CASRETGGANTGELFF

size: .
V: TRBV12-3/TRBV12-4
J: TRBJ1-1
D: .
DNA: TGTGCCACCTCCCCTCCTATGAACACTGAAGCTTTCTTT
CDR3: CATSPPMNTEAFF